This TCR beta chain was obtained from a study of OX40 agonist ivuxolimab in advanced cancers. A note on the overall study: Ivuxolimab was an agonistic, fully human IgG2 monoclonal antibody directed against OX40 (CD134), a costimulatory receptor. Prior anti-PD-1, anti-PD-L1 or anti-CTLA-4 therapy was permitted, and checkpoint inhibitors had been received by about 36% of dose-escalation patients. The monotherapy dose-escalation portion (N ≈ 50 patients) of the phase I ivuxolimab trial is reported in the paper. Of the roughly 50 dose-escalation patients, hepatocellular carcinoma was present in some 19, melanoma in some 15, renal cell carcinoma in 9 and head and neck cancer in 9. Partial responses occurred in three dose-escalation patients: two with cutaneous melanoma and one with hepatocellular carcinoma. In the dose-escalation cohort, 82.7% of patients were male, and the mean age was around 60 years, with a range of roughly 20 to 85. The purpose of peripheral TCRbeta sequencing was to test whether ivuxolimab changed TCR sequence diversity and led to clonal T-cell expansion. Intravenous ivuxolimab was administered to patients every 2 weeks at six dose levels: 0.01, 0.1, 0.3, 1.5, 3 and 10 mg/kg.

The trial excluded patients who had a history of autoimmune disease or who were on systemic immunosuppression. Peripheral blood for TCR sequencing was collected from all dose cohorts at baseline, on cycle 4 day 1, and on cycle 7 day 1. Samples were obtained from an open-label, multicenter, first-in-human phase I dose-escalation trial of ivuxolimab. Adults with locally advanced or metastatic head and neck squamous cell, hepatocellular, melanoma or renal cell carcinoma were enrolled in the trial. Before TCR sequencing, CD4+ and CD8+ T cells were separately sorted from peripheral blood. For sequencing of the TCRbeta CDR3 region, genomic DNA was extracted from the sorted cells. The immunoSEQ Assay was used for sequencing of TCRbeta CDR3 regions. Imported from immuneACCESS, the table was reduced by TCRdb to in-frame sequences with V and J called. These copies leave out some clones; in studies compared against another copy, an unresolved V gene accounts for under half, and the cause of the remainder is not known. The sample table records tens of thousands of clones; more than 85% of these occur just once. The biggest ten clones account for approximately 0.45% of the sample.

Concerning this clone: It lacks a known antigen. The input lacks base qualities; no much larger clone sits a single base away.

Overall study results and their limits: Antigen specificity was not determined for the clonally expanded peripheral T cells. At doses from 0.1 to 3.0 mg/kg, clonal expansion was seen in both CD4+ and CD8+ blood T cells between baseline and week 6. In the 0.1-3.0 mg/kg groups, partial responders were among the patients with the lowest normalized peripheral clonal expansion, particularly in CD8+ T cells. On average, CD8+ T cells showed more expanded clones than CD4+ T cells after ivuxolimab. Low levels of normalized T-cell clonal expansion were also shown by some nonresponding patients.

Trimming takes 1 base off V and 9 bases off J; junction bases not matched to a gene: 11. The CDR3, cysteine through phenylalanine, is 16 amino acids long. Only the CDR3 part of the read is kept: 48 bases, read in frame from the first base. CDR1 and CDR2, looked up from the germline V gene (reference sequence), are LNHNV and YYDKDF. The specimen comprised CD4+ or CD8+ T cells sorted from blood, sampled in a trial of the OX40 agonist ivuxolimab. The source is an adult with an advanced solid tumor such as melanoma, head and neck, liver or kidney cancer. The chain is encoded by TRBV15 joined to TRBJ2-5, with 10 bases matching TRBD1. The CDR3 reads CATSRASGTGVRSQYF. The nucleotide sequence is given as TGTGCCACCAGCAGAGCCTCCGGGACAGGGGTGAGGTCCCAGTACTTC.